This entry concerns a single TCR beta chain. Authors' processing steps: Reference gene primer amplification gave estimated nucleated cell counts. Produced via immunoSEQ multiplex PCR; TCRdb's table is partial and in-frame only. V and J calls and clone size are as listed in that table; D and trimming were resolved from the DNA. This table has fewer than 400,000 clones, about nine tenths appearing once. Recovery among Cohort 3 donors was established by two negative PCRs, clearance, or symptom resolution. This sample is drawn from a study of blood T cell repertoires in COVID-19. In the study overall: Sources were T cells, B-cell-depleted T cells, or PBMCs; the material itself was cDNA or gDNA.

V gave up 1 base and J gave up 12 bases; unmatched junction bases: 11. Looked up from germline, CDR1 is MDHEN and CDR2 is SYDVKM. The CDR3 contains 15 residues. The chain has TRBV28 and TRBJ1-4, with 7 bases aligning to TRBD1. Material for sequencing was PBMCs or T cells enriched from blood (not recorded which). This sequence was found in a man aged 55 to 70 who had recovered from COVID-19. The CDR3 region has the DNA TGTGCCAGCAGTTTATATCCCGGGGTCACAGGGGAACTGTTTTTT. The encoded protein is CASSLYPGVTGELFF.